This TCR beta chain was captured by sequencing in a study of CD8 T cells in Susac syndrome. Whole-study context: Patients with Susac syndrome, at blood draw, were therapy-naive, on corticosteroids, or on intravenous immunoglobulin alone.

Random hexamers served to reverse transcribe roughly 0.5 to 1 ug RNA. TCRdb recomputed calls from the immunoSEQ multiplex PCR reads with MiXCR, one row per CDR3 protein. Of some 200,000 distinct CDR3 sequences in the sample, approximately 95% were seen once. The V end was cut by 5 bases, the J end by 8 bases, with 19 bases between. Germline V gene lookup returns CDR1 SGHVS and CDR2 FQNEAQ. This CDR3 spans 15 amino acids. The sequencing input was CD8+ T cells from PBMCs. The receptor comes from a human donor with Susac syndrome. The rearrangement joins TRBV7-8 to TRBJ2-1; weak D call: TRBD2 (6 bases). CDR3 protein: CASSNPGLKVDEQFF. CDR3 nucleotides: TGTGCCAGCAGCAACCCGGGACTTAAGGTAGATGAGCAGTTCTTC.